Listed here are 24 T cell receptor beta chains from one sample, sequenced in a study of T cells in Graves' hyperthyroidism and ophthalmopathy. Regions amplified from RNA transcripts were the TCR beta CDR3 regions. A first-round RT-PCR of the TCR CDR3 used the HTBI primer set. Each CDR3 protein is one row after TCRdb ran MiXCR on the multiplex PCR reads. The data show roughly 400,000 distinct CDR3 sequences, more than 13% seen once. Sequenced: blood. The source is a man aged 45-65 years with Graves' ophthalmopathy.

This clonotype appeared a few times. This chain uses TRBV11-2 with TRBJ2-1, with 8 bases fitting TRBD2. The CDR3 is made up of 11 amino acids. J lost 14 bases, V lost 4 bases, and 4 bases had no gene match. The germline V gene has CDR1 SGHAT and CDR2 FQNNGV. The CDR3 DNA reads as TGTGCCAGCAGCTCACTAGCGGAAAAGTTCTTC. Protein sequence: CASSSLAEKFF.

The chain recombines TRBV11-1 with TRBJ2-1, with TRBD2 as a possible D gene (6 bases). CDR1 and CDR2 from the germline V gene are SGHAT and FQDESV (reference sequence). Deletions cut 5 bases from V and 8 bases from J, with 13 bases between. The CDR3 length is 13 residues. This chain's CDR3 is CASSQDYSDEQFF. The CDR3 nucleotides are TGTGCCAGCAGCCAGGACTATTCCGATGAGCAGTTCTTC. Using reference TRBV11-1 and TRBJ2-1 for the parts outside the CDR3, the full variable domain is EAEVAQSPRYKITEKSQAVAFWCDPISGHATLYWYRQILGQGPELLVQFQDESVVDDSQLPKDRFSAERLKGVDSTLKIQPAELGDSAMYLCASSQDYSDEQFFGPGTRLTVL.

This clonotype was counted ten times or more. The rearrangement uses TRBV27 and TRBJ2-7; TRBD1 matches at 8 bases. The CDR3 loop spans 15 amino acids. V trimming: 6 bases; J trimming: 5 bases; junction bases outside the gene matches: 12. Germline-derived CDR1 and CDR2 are MNHEY and SMNVEV (reference sequence). CDR3 amino acids: CASRSQGAPWNEQYF. CDR3 sequence (DNA): TGTGCCAGCAGATCCCAGGGGGCTCCCTGGAACGAGCAGTACTTC.

This clonotype occurred a few times. The rearrangement joins TRBV18 to TRBJ1-4; D remains ambiguous. Germline V lookup: CDR1 KGHSH, CDR2 LQKENI. Trimming removed 2 bases at V and 3 bases at J, with 7 bases between. This CDR3 has 14 residues. This chain's CDR3 is CASSPRASNEKLFF. In nucleotides, the CDR3 is TGTGCCAGCTCACCAAGAGCATCTAATGAAAAACTGTTTTTT.

This clonotype showed up many times. This chain links TRBV3-1 with TRBJ1-2; no reliable D call. Per the germline V gene, CDR1 is LGHDT and CDR2 is YNNKEL (reference sequence). The CDR3 has 13 amino acids. Trimming pared 0 bases from V and 8 bases from J, leaving 10 bases between. For the CDR3, the DNA is TGTGCCAGCAGCCAAGAGTTCTCCGGAGGCTACACCTTC. Translation: CASSQEFSGGYTF.

The genes are TRBV12-3 or TRBV12-4 and TRBJ1-3; TRBD1 matches 8 bases. Trimming took 8 bases from V and 0 from J; bases not matched to a gene: 12. The CDR3 length is 17 residues. The chain's CDR3 is CASAQGAQGISGNTIYF. CDR3 in DNA: TGTGCCAGCGCGCAGGGGGCCCAAGGAATCTCTGGAAACACCATATATTTT.

Ten or more counts support this clonotype. The chain combines TRBV20-1 with TRBJ2-7, with a tentative D call TRBD2 (6 bases). The germline gives CDR1 DFQATT, CDR2 SNEGSKA (reference sequence). Trimming removed 7 bases from V and 7 bases from J, with 17 bases in between. The CDR3 extends over 12 amino acids. CDR3 loop: CSGASVTWEQYF. The CDR3 DNA sequence: TGCAGTGGGGCTAGCGTAACCTGGGAGCAGTACTTC.

This clonotype occurred a few times. V and J are TRBV10-2 and TRBJ2-7, with D unclear. The germline V gene encodes CDR1 WSHSY and CDR2 SAAADI. V lost 6 bases, J lost 6 bases, and 9 bases lay in between. The CDR3 is made up of 11 amino acids. CDR3 residues: CASSAKFEQYF. The CDR3 bases are TGCGCCAGCAGCGCCAAGTTCGAGCAGTACTTC.

This clonotype was seen repeatedly, ten times or more. The chain joins TRBV4-1 to TRBJ2-7, with TRBD2 matching over 13 bases. This CDR3 is 16 amino acids long. The germline V gene encodes CDR1 MGHRA and CDR2 YSYEKL. V gave up 0 bases and J gave up 6 bases; unmatched junction bases: 5. This CDR3 is CASSQDRTSGSFEQYF. The CDR3, as DNA: TGCGCCAGCAGCCAAGATCGGACTAGCGGGAGTTTCGAGCAGTACTTC.

The chain carries TRBV7-2 and TRBJ2-1; 7 bases agree with TRBD2. This CDR3 region has 13 residues. CDR1 is SGHTA and CDR2 is FQGNSA in the germline V gene. The V gene end was trimmed by 4 bases and the J gene end by 5 bases; junction bases not matched to a gene: 2. The CDR3, as DNA: TGTGCCAGCAGCTGGAGCGGGAACAATGAGCAGTTCTTC. This encodes CASSWSGNNEQFF.

The sample holds many counts of this clonotype. The V call is TRBV3-1, the J call TRBJ2-3; 8 bases agree with TRBD2. The CDR3 spans 14 residues. The V and J ends lost 1 base and 5 bases, in that order; junction bases with no gene match: 2. The germline V gene has CDR1 LGHDT and CDR2 YNNKEL (reference sequence). The CDR3: CASSQGLAGDTQYF. The DNA of the CDR3 is TGTGCCAGCAGCCAAGGTCTAGCGGGAGATACGCAGTATTTT.

The chain joins TRBV19 to TRBJ2-7; D tentatively fits TRBD1 or TRBD2 (5 bases each). CDR1 is LNHDA, CDR2 SQIVND, per germline (reference sequence). The CDR3 loop spans 15 amino acids. Trimming cost V 6 bases and J 0 bases, with 15 bases left between them. CDR3 nucleotides: TGTGCCAGTAGATCCCTGAGAGGGGACTCCTACGAGCAGTACTTC. The encoded protein is CASRSLRGDSYEQYF.

This clonotype was counted ten times or more. This chain links TRBV11-2 with TRBJ2-1; D gene unclear. The CDR3 is made up of 18 amino acids. The germline CDR1 and CDR2 sequences are SGHAT and FQNNGV. V lost 1 base and J 4 bases, leaving 20 bases between the germline ends. This CDR3 reads CASSLARSRISIYNEQFF. CDR3 DNA: TGTGCCAGCAGCTTAGCACGCAGTCGGATCTCCATTTACAATGAGCAGTTCTTC.

On this clonotype: A much more abundant neighbour one base away suggests this may be a read error. The DNA is omitted, as the CDR3 cannot be located on it reliably, and the CDR3 follows TCRdb's listing. The chain recombines TRBV4-1 with TRBJ1-3. The CDR3 spans 14 residues, counting both ends. Per the germline V gene, CDR1 is MGHRA and CDR2 is YSYEKL. CDR3 in amino acids: CASSQFGSGNTVYF.

The CDR3 loop is CASSILGRAAGELFF. CDR3 nucleotides: TGTGCCAGTAGTATACTCGGCCGGGCCGCCGGGGAGCTGTTTTTT. The chain carries TRBV19 and TRBJ2-2; D uncertain. From germline, CDR1 is LNHDA and CDR2 SQIVND (reference sequence). V was cut by 2 bases and J by 6 bases, with 13 bases left in between. CDR3 length: 15 amino acids.

In this sample, this clonotype turned up many times. CDR3 sequence reads: CSARPGAGGAGEQFF. The CDR3 bases are TGCAGTGCGCGCCCGGGGGCGGGAGGGGCGGGTGAGCAGTTCTTC. The chain carries TRBV20-1 and TRBJ2-1, with 9 bases matching TRBD2. Germline loops: CDR1 DFQATT, CDR2 SNEGSKA (reference sequence). V was pared by 6 bases and J by 9 bases, with 15 bases of the junction left unmatched. The CDR3 is 15 residues long.

Concerning this clonotype: Possible read error: a much larger clone is one base away. V and J are TRBV20-1 and TRBJ2-7; perhaps TRBD2 as D (6 bases). This CDR3 contains 17 residues. The V gene's germline CDR1 is DFQATT and CDR2 SNEGSKA (reference sequence). V shed 0 bases and J shed 5 bases, with 23 bases lying between them. The CDR3 reads CSARDLMIGGDFDEQYF. The CDR3 coding sequence is TGCAGTGCTAGAGACCTAATGATAGGAGGGGATTTCGACGAGCAGTACTTC.

This clonotype showed up many times. This chain joins TRBV3-1 and TRBJ2-3; 9 positions agree with TRBD2. The CDR3 has 16 amino acids. Germline V CDR1 and CDR2: LGHDT, YNNKEL (reference sequence). V gave up 3 bases and J gave up 0 bases; unmatched junction bases: 4. The CDR3: CASSQSSGISTDTQYF. In DNA form, the CDR3 reads TGTGCCAGCAGCCAGTCTAGCGGGATTAGCACAGATACGCAGTATTTT.

This clonotype was detected ten times or more. In DNA form, the CDR3 reads TGTGCCAGCAGTTACTCCCAGGCGAATCAGCCCCAGCATTTT. Its translation: CASSYSQANQPQHF. The rearrangement links TRBV6-5 to TRBJ1-5; D is uncertain. The CDR3 covers 14 residues. The germline CDR1 and CDR2 sequences are MNHEY and SVGAGI. The V and J ends lost 0 bases and 4 bases respectively, with 7 bases between them.

This clonotype came up many times. The chain combines TRBV20-1 with TRBJ2-1; D might be TRBD2 (6 bases). From germline, CDR1 is DFQATT and CDR2 SNEGSKA (reference sequence). V was pared by 6 bases and J by 5 bases, with 8 bases between. The CDR3 loop spans 11 amino acids. CDR3 in DNA: TGCAGTGCGCGGACTAACAATGAGCAGTTCTTC. It codes for CSARTNNEQFF.

This clonotype came up a few times. This chain connects TRBV5-5 to TRBJ2-5; 9 positions agree with TRBD2. Looked up from germline, CDR1 is SGHKS and CDR2 is YYEKEE (reference sequence). Trimming removed 0 bases from V and 3 bases from J; junction bases left unmatched: 6. This CDR3 is built from 16 residues. CDR3 DNA: TGTGCCAGCAGCTTGGGGTCGACTAGCGGTGAAGAGACCCAGTACTTC. Translated: CASSLGSTSGEETQYF. The complete variable domain, with remaining parts taken from reference TRBV5-5 and TRBJ2-5, reads DAGVTQSPTHLIKTRGQQVTLRCSPISGHKSVSWYQQVLGQGPQFIFQYYEKEERGRGNFPDRFSARQFPNYSSELNVNALLLGDSALYLCASSLGSTSGEETQYFGPGTRLLVL.

Of note for this clonotype: This may be a read error: a much more frequent sequence differs by one nucleotide. The chain combines TRBV7-3 with TRBJ2-3; 8 nucleotides match TRBD2. The CDR3 runs 14 residues. V shed 4 bases, J shed 4 bases, and the junction held 4 bases outside the gene matches. The V gene's germline CDR1 is SGHTA and CDR2 FQGTGA. Here the CDR3 reads CASSSSGSADTQYF. The CDR3 nucleotides are TGTGCCAGCAGCTCCAGCGGGAGCGCAGATACGCAGTATTTT.

CDR3 nucleotides: TGTGCCAGCAGGGACAGGGGGCTTCGGCAGTACTTC. It yields the protein CASRDRGLRQYF. The chain recombines TRBV2 with TRBJ2-7; 11 positions match TRBD1. The length of the CDR3 is 12 residues. V was clipped by 6 bases and J by 9 bases; unmatched bases: 4. Germline CDR1 SNHLY, CDR2 FYNNEI.

Remarks on this clonotype: The CDR3 ends on some other residue instead of the conserved phenylalanine or tryptophan, so this is likely a read error. The chain recombines TRBV11-1 with TRBJ2-2; D unclear. Germline V gene data show CDR1 as SGHAT and CDR2 as FQDESV (reference sequence). This CDR3 contains 13 residues. With 2 bases removed from V and 5 bases from J, the gap between germline ends came to 6 bases. The chain's CDR3 is CASSLRETGELFL. As DNA, the CDR3 is TGTGCCAGCAGCTTAAGAGAAACCGGGGAGCTGTTTCTT.